The text below deals with one TCR beta chain. The V segment lost 5 bases and the J segment 5 bases; nucleotides outside the gene matches: 3. The CDR3 runs 13 residues. CDR1 is SGHDT and CDR2 is YYEEEE in the germline V gene. Random hexamers were used to reverse transcribe an amount of roughly 0.5 to 1 ug RNA. It was immunoSEQ multiplex PCR that amplified TCR beta CDR3 across 54 Vbeta and 13 Jbeta. TCRdb fed the immunoSEQ multiplex PCR reads into MiXCR, producing one record per CDR3 protein. Of under 200,000 distinct CDR3 sequences in the sample, 95% are singletons; the top ten hold around 0.15%. The sample originates from a study of CD8 T cells in Susac syndrome. The multiple sclerosis controls comprised treatment-naive patients whose relapsing-remitting disease was stable or active. Through negative isolation, CD4+ and CD8+ T cells were obtained, while TEMRA cells were enriched using FACS.

This receptor was identified in a human donor with multiple sclerosis. This rearrangement joins TRBV5-6 to TRBJ1-1, with 10 bases lining up with TRBD1. Sample: CD8+ T cells from PBMCs. This chain's CDR3 is CASSWDRGTEAFF. CDR3 bases: TGTGCCAGCAGTTGGGACAGGGGAACTGAAGCTTTCTTT. The full variable domain, with the rest looked up from reference TRBV5-6 and TRBJ1-1, is DAGVTQSPTHLIKTRGQQVTLRCSPKSGHDTVSWYQQALGQGPQFIFQYYEEEERQRGNFPDRFSGHQFPNYSSELNVNALLLGDSALYLCASSWDRGTEAFFGQGTRLTVV.